The rows below give T cell receptor beta chains drawn from one sample of a study of cytomegalovirus exposure and HLA in healthy donors. Sequencing was performed with immunoSEQ multiplex PCR; in TCRdb, only in-frame clones are kept and a portion is missing. The table records about 130,000 clones, approximately 80% of them present only once. The sequenced sample consisted of PBMCs. The source of these receptors is a man aged 30 to 45 in good health and CMV-seronegative. Both conserved end residues are part of each CDR3. A D gene is named only where the DNA matches it firmly. Clone size is shown for a subset of rows, as once, few, many or a class of expanded clone.

D: TRBD2; V: TRBV5-4; J: TRBJ2-3; size: .; CDR3: CASSSVFTSGPLPDTQYF; DNA: TGTGCCAGCAGCTCTGTATTTACTAGCGGGCCGCTCCCAGATACGCAGTATTTT
D: TRBD1; V: TRBV7-9; J: TRBJ1-4; size: .; CDR3: CASSLDTGGGEKLFF; DNA: TGTGCCAGCAGCTTAGATACAGGGGGAGGCGAAAAACTGTTTTTT
D: TRBD2; V: TRBV20-1; J: TRBJ2-7; size: .; CDR3: CSAWGGSEQYF; DNA: TGCAGTGCTTGGGGGGGGAGCGAGCAGTACTTC
D: .; V: TRBV18; J: TRBJ2-7; size: once; CDR3: CASSPDSYEQYF; DNA: TGTGCCAGCTCCCCTGACAGCTACGAGCAGTACTTC
D: TRBD2; V: TRBV28; J: TRBJ2-2; size: .; CDR3: CASSLIPAGGPMNTGELFF; DNA: TGTGCCAGCAGTTTAATTCCAGCGGGAGGGCCAATGAACACCGGGGAGCTGTTTTTT
D: TRBD1; V: TRBV28; J: TRBJ2-7; size: .; CDR3: CASTETGTDEQYF; DNA: TGTGCCAGCACTGAGACAGGGACGGACGAGCAGTACTTC
D: TRBD2; V: TRBV7-9; J: TRBJ2-7; size: .; CDR3: CASSPGTSGRWQYF; DNA: TGTGCCAGCAGCCCCGGGACTAGCGGGAGATGGCAGTACTTC
D: TRBD2; V: TRBV30; J: TRBJ2-3; size: .; CDR3: CAWSGHGLAGDTDTQYF; DNA: TGTGCCTGGAGTGGCCATGGACTAGCGGGGGACACAGATACGCAGTATTTT
D: .; V: TRBV6-5; J: TRBJ1-6; size: .; CDR3: CASSYNSHSPLHF; DNA: TGTGCCAGCAGTTACAACAGTCATTCACCCCTCCACTTT
D: TRBD2; V: TRBV28; J: TRBJ2-5; size: .; CDR3: CASTSGGEEQYF; DNA: TGTGCCAGCACTAGCGGGGGTGAGGAGCAGTACTTC
D: .; V: TRBV6-5; J: TRBJ1-1; size: .; CDR3: CASSYSTVMNTEAFF; DNA: TGTGCCAGCAGTTACTCGACAGTCATGAACACTGAAGCTTTCTTT
D: .; V: TRBV5-4; J: TRBJ2-7; size: .; CDR3: CASSRPLSGSSYEQYF; DNA: TGTGCCAGCAGCCGACCTCTTAGTGGGAGCTCCTACGAGCAGTACTTC
D: TRBD2; V: TRBV13; J: TRBJ2-1; size: .; CDR3: CASSLRLAGGDEQFF; DNA: TGTGCCAGCAGCTTGAGACTAGCGGGTGGGGATGAGCAGTTCTTC
D: .; V: TRBV10-3; J: TRBJ1-4; size: .; CDR3: CAIGTATNEKLFF; DNA: TGTGCCATCGGGACTGCAACTAATGAAAAACTGTTTTTT
D: .; V: TRBV13; J: TRBJ2-3; size: .; CDR3: CASSTRTDTQYF; DNA: TGTGCCAGCAGCACCCGGACAGATACGCAGTATTTT
D: TRBD2; V: TRBV5-4; J: TRBJ2-7; size: .; CDR3: CASSLDPSGRAIFYEQYF; DNA: TGTGCCAGCAGCTTGGACCCTAGCGGGAGGGCAATCTTCTACGAGCAGTACTTC
D: .; V: TRBV7-9; J: TRBJ2-6; size: .; CDR3: CASSFSSGANVLTF; DNA: TGTGCCAGCAGCTTTAGCTCTGGGGCCAACGTCCTGACTTTC
D: TRBD1; V: TRBV27; J: TRBJ1-4; size: .; CDR3: CASSNLRPGTGGEKLFF; DNA: TGTGCCAGCAGTAATCTGCGACCTGGGACAGGGGGCGAAAAACTGTTTTTT
D: .; V: TRBV7-7; J: TRBJ2-5; size: .; CDR3: CASSLGTLRKTQYF; DNA: TGTGCTAGCAGCCTCGGGACACTTCGGAAGACCCAGTACTTC
D: TRBD1; V: TRBV30; J: TRBJ1-1; size: .; CDR3: CVWSLDPGGTEAFF; DNA: TGTGTCTGGAGTCTAGATCCAGGGGGCACTGAAGCTTTCTTT
D: TRBD2; V: TRBV28; J: TRBJ2-7; size: .; CDR3: CASSKLAGGTFSYEQYF; DNA: TGTGCCAGCAGCAAACTAGCGGGAGGTACCTTCTCCTACGAGCAGTACTTC
D: .; V: TRBV7-9; J: TRBJ1-5; size: .; CDR3: CASSRVGGSNQPQHF; DNA: TGTGCCAGCAGCCGAGTAGGAGGTAGCAATCAGCCCCAGCATTTT
D: TRBD2; V: TRBV7-2; J: TRBJ2-7; size: .; CDR3: CASSLTWEGSRYF; DNA: TGTGCCAGCAGCTTAACTTGGGAGGGCAGTCGGTACTTC
D: .; V: TRBV28; J: TRBJ1-4; size: few; CDR3: CASSSGLSREKLFF; DNA: TGTGCCAGCAGCTCGGGACTCTCAAGGGAAAAACTGTTTTTT
D: .; V: TRBV2; J: TRBJ2-7; size: .; CDR3: CASSEERRRGSYEQYF; DNA: TGTGCCAGCAGTGAAGAACGGCGGCGGGGCTCCTACGAGCAGTACTTC
D: .; V: TRBV4-3; J: TRBJ1-2; size: once; CDR3: CASSQDPGVGSGYTF; DNA: TGCGCCAGCAGCCAAGATCCGGGGGTCGGAAGTGGCTACACCTTC
D: .; V: TRBV5-4; J: TRBJ2-1; size: .; CDR3: CASSLGTSNEQFF; DNA: TGTGCCAGCAGCTTGGGCACATCTAATGAGCAGTTCTTC
D: TRBD1; V: TRBV10-3; J: TRBJ1-1; size: .; CDR3: CAISEGNRGFFEAFF; DNA: TGTGCCATCAGTGAAGGGAACAGGGGATTTTTTGAAGCTTTCTTT
D: .; V: TRBV28; J: TRBJ1-1; size: many; CDR3: CASSLAGRYTEAFF; DNA: TGTGCCAGCAGTTTAGCGGGGAGATACACTGAAGCTTTCTTT
D: TRBD1; V: TRBV18; J: TRBJ1-2; size: .; CDR3: CASSPRLIGTALNYGYTF; DNA: TGTGCCAGCTCACCACGATTAATAGGGACAGCCCTGAACTATGGCTACACCTTC
D: TRBD2; V: TRBV2; J: TRBJ2-5; size: .; CDR3: CASSSGLAETQYF; DNA: TGTGCCAGCAGCTCGGGACTAGCAGAGACCCAGTACTTC
D: TRBD2; V: TRBV7-8; J: TRBJ2-3; size: .; CDR3: CASSVVSGSFTDTQYF; DNA: TGTGCCAGCAGCGTCGTAAGCGGGAGTTTTACAGATACGCAGTATTTT
D: .; V: TRBV28; J: TRBJ2-7; size: .; CDR3: CASSHYEQYF; DNA: TGTGCCAGCAGCCACTACGAGCAGTACTTC
D: .; V: TRBV5-4; J: TRBJ1-4; size: .; CDR3: CASSYSPTNEKLFF; DNA: TGTGCCAGCAGCTATTCCCCGACTAATGAAAAACTGTTTTTT
D: TRBD2; V: TRBV27; J: TRBJ2-3; size: .; CDR3: CASSYPGTSGRDTQYF; DNA: TGTGCCAGCAGTTATCCCGGGACTAGCGGGAGAGATACGCAGTATTTT
D: TRBD2; V: TRBV5-8; J: TRBJ2-5; size: .; CDR3: CASSRSGTAWETQYF; DNA: TGTGCCAGCAGCCGGAGCGGGACGGCCTGGGAGACCCAGTACTTC
D: TRBD1; V: TRBV28; J: TRBJ2-3; size: .; CDR3: CASSLQGADTQYF; DNA: TGTGCCAGCAGTTTGCAGGGGGCAGATACGCAGTATTTT